The 28 T cell receptor beta chains given below trace back to one sample, sequenced in a study of cytomegalovirus exposure and HLA in healthy donors. 13 Jbeta primers and 60 Vbeta primers were used for the PCR. Repertoires were generated with immunoSEQ multiplex PCR, while TCRdb's copy carries only in-frame clones and drops some. This sample's table has approximately 96,000 clones. The source material was PBMCs. The receptors derive from a girl aged 10 to 17 in good health and CMV-seropositive.

Here the CDR3 reads CASSPRDYGYTF. DNA for the CDR3: TGCGCCAGCAGCCCAAGAGATTATGGCTACACCTTC. The rearrangement joins TRBV5-1 to TRBJ1-2, with D hard to call. V lost 4 bases to trimming and J lost 5 bases, with 9 bases between them. The length of the CDR3 is 12 residues. Germline V gives CDR1 SGHRS, CDR2 YFSETQ.

With respect to this clone: One end of the junction varies from germline; a read error may be responsible. The V gene is TRBV5-6, the J gene TRBJ2-7; 8 bases are shared with TRBD2. Germline V gene lookup returns CDR1 SGHDT and CDR2 YYEEEE. The CDR3 contains 15 residues. The CDR3: CASSSGSSGGYEQSF. The CDR3 DNA follows: TGTGCCAGCAGCTCGGGCTCGAGCGGGGGCTACGAGCAGTCCTTC.

The rearrangement links TRBV7-9 to TRBJ2-7; 12 bases match TRBD2. Trimming took 4 bases from V and 2 from J; bases not matched to a gene: 3. This CDR3 contains 15 residues. Germline values: CDR1 SEHNR, CDR2 FQNEAQ (reference sequence). The CDR3, as DNA: TGTGCCAGCAGCTCGACTAGCGGGGGTACCTACGAGCAGTACGTC. Encoded protein: CASSSTSGGTYEQYV.

V and J are TRBV7-8 and TRBJ2-3; 12 positions agree with TRBD2. J was trimmed by 1 base and V by 5 bases; bases with no gene match: 16. This CDR3 contains 20 residues. The germline gives CDR1 SGHVS, CDR2 FQNEAQ. CDR3 nucleotides: TGTGCCAGCAGCCGTTTAGAGACTAGCGGGGGCCCAATTCGCACAGATACGCAGTATTTT. Its translation is CASSRLETSGGPIRTDTQYF.

The chain employs TRBV5-4 and TRBJ2-5; TRBD2 agrees at 12 bases. J gave up 7 bases and V 4 bases, and 8 bases lay outside the gene matches. Germline V gives CDR1 SGHNT, CDR2 YYREEE (reference sequence). This CDR3 comprises 15 residues. CDR3 region: CASSKPSGGEVTQYF. The CDR3 nucleotides are TGTGCCAGCAGCAAGCCTAGCGGGGGGGAGGTGACCCAGTACTTC.

The V gene is TRBV6-5, the J gene TRBJ2-1, with D possibly matching TRBD2 (6 bases). Per the germline V gene, CDR1 is MNHEY and CDR2 is SVGAGI. The CDR3 sequence is 14 residues long. V lost 6 bases to trimming and J lost 10 bases, with 19 bases between them. CDR3 protein: CASRTQAGGREQFF. Here the CDR3 DNA reads TGTGCCAGCAGAACTCAAGCGGGCGGACGGGAGCAGTTCTTC.

The chain couples TRBV7-9 to TRBJ1-5; D remains ambiguous. Trimming shortened V by 5 bases and J by 1 base, and 9 bases separated the two germline ends. The CDR3 consists of 14 residues. Germline assignment: CDR1 SEHNR and CDR2 FQNEAQ (reference sequence). The CDR3 nucleotides read TGTGCCAGCAGCCCCGGAGTCAGCAATCAGCCCCAGCATTTT. Translating gives CASSPGVSNQPQHF.

The V call is TRBV29-1, the J call TRBJ1-4, with 7 bases aligning to TRBD1. V shed 3 bases and J 11 bases; nucleotides not matched to a gene: 6. CDR1 and CDR2 from the germline V gene are SQVTM and ANQGSEA. This CDR3 region has 12 residues. The DNA of the CDR3 is TGCAGCGTTGAGGACAGGTGGGGGAAACTGTTTTTT. This sequence encodes CSVEDRWGKLFF. Together with reference TRBV29-1 and TRBJ1-4, the CDR3 gives the full variable domain: SAVISQKPSRDICQRGTSLTIQCQVDSQVTMMFWYRQQPGQSLTLIATANQGSEATYESGFVIDKFPISRPNLTFSTLTVSNMSPEDSSIYLCSVEDRWGKLFFGSGTQLSVL.

This clone is called medium-sized based on its frequency. This chain connects TRBV7-2 to TRBJ2-1; D may be TRBD2 (7 bases). Trimming shortened V by 3 bases and J by 6 bases, and 27 bases separated the two germline ends. The CDR3 contains 19 residues. The V gene's germline CDR1 is SGHTA and CDR2 FQGNSA. The DNA of the CDR3 is TGTGCCAGCAGCTTGGAAGGATCCCTGGGGGGGGCTAATGCCAATGAGCAGTTCTTC. This encodes CASSLEGSLGGANANEQFF. Together with reference TRBV7-2 and TRBJ2-1, the CDR3 gives the full variable domain: GAGVSQSPSNKVTEKGKDVELRCDPISGHTALYWYRQSLGQGLEFLIYFQGNSAPDKSGLPSDRFSAERTGGSVSTLTIQRTQQEDSAVYLCASSLEGSLGGANANEQFFGPGTRLTVL.

V gene TRBV2 combines with J gene TRBJ1-2; no clear D gene. Trimming left V 7 bases short and J 4 bases short, with 13 bases between. Germline-derived CDR1 and CDR2 are SNHLY and FYNNEI. This CDR3 is 13 amino acids long. CDR3 residues: CASMAGALYGYTF. The CDR3 DNA sequence: TGTGCCAGCATGGCAGGCGCCCTCTATGGCTACACCTTC.

The chain has TRBV7-9 and TRBJ2-7, with 10 bases aligning to TRBD2. Germline V gene lookup returns CDR1 SEHNR and CDR2 FQNEAQ (reference sequence). The V and J ends lost 5 bases and 3 bases, in that order; junction bases with no gene match: 7. The CDR3 has 15 amino acids. CDR3 region: CASSNGLAVNYEQYF. The CDR3 nucleotides are TGTGCCAGCAGCAATGGACTAGCGGTAAACTACGAGCAGTACTTC.

The chain is built from TRBV19 and TRBJ2-4, with D possibly being TRBD1 (6 bases). This CDR3 spans 12 amino acids. Looked up from germline, CDR1 is LNHDA and CDR2 is SQIVND (reference sequence). Trimming cost V 4 bases and J 7 bases, with 8 bases left between them. CDR3 nucleotide sequence: TGTGCCAGTAGTACGAGGGGGAACATTCAGTACTTC. Its protein product is CASSTRGNIQYF. The whole variable domain, remainder taken from reference TRBV19 and TRBJ2-4, is DGGITQSPKYLFRKEGQNVTLSCEQNLNHDAMYWYRQDPGQGLRLIYYSQIVNDFQKGDIAEGYSVSREKKESFPLTVTSAQKNPTAFYLCASSTRGNIQYFGAGTRLSVL.

The CDR3 DNA follows: TGTGCCAGCAGCCCCCTGGGAGGTGGGGAGACCCAGTACTTC. Protein sequence: CASSPLGGGETQYF. The chain uses TRBV5-6 and TRBJ2-5; D is possibly TRBD2 (6 bases). The CDR3 loop spans 14 amino acids. The V gene's germline CDR1 is SGHDT and CDR2 YYEEEE. V lost 4 bases to trimming and J lost 5 bases, with 15 bases between them.

The chain has TRBV7-9 and TRBJ2-7; TRBD1 agrees at 9 bases. Germline V gene data show CDR1 as SEHNR and CDR2 as FQNEAQ (reference sequence). The CDR3 has 13 residues. V shed 5 bases, J shed 7 bases, and the junction held 6 bases outside the gene matches. The CDR3 coding sequence is TGTGCCAGCAGCCCGTTGACAGGGGGTGAGCAGTACTTC. The encoded protein is CASSPLTGGEQYF.

The J gene is TRBJ2-6, the V gene TRBV29-1; D is possibly TRBD1 (5 bases). CDR3 length: 15 residues. Trimming took 1 base from V and 4 from J, leaving 11 bases between them. Germline assignment: CDR1 SQVTM and CDR2 ANQGSEA. The CDR3 here is CSVEGTSPGANVLTF. CDR3 in DNA: TGCAGCGTTGAAGGGACAAGCCCCGGGGCCAACGTCCTGACTTTC.

The chain carries TRBV28 and TRBJ1-6; 9 bases line up with TRBD1. The CDR3 is 15 residues long. The germline V gene encodes CDR1 MDHEN and CDR2 SYDVKM. V gave up 7 bases and J gave up 9 bases; unmatched junction bases: 10. CDR3 sequence: CASKLTGGPFSPLHF. CDR3 nucleotide sequence: TGTGCCAGCAAACTGACAGGGGGTCCTTTTTCACCCCTCCACTTT.

The chain is built from TRBV9 and TRBJ2-1, with D maybe TRBD2 (7 bases). The CDR3 is made up of 15 amino acids. Germline V gene data show CDR1 as SGDLS and CDR2 as YYNGEE. The V gene lost 0 bases and the J gene lost 1 base, with 8 bases spanning the gap. The CDR3 region has the DNA TGTGCCAGCAGCGTAGAGGGGGGGTCCTACAATGAGCAGTTCTTC. Translation: CASSVEGGSYNEQFF.

The CDR3 protein is CASRQGFAPSYEQYF. Here the CDR3 DNA reads TGTGCCAGCAGGCAGGGTTTTGCCCCCTCCTACGAGCAGTACTTC. The V gene is TRBV6-6, the J gene TRBJ2-7; possibly TRBD1 for D (5 bases). The V end lost 6 bases, the J end lost 0 bases, and 15 bases lay between the germline ends. Germline V CDR1 and CDR2: MNHNY, SVGAGI (reference sequence). The CDR3 has 15 amino acids.

V is TRBV29-1 and J is TRBJ2-1; 11 bases map to TRBD2. The CDR3 has 17 amino acids. The ends lost 1 base at V and 3 bases at J; junction bases unmatched: 8. Germline V gives CDR1 SQVTM, CDR2 ANQGSEA. The CDR3 here is CSVEGLAGGFGYNEQFF. For the CDR3, the DNA is TGCAGCGTTGAAGGGCTAGCGGGGGGATTCGGCTACAATGAGCAGTTCTTC.

V and J are TRBV9 and TRBJ2-5; possibly TRBD2 for D (6 bases). Trimming took 0 bases from V and 2 from J, leaving 11 bases between them. This CDR3 is built from 15 residues. The V gene's germline CDR1 is SGDLS and CDR2 YYNGEE. CDR3 residues: CASSVEVAAQETQYF. The CDR3 DNA sequence: TGTGCCAGCAGCGTAGAGGTAGCGGCACAAGAGACCCAGTACTTC.

The chain couples TRBV15 to TRBJ2-5; D is possibly TRBD1 (6 bases). This CDR3 spans 16 amino acids. The V gene lost 1 base and the J gene lost 9 bases, with 21 bases spanning the gap. Germline lookup yields CDR1 LNHNV and CDR2 YYDKDF (reference sequence). CDR3 amino acids: CATSRADSSFVKAQYF. CDR3 in DNA: TGTGCCACCAGCAGAGCGGACAGTAGCTTTGTTAAGGCCCAGTACTTC.

The rearrangement joins TRBV5-1 to TRBJ2-1; 10 bases match TRBD1. V shed 3 bases and J 8 bases; nucleotides not matched to a gene: 8. This CDR3 region has 15 residues. Germline V gene sequence: CDR1 SGHRS, CDR2 YFSETQ. The CDR3 nucleotides are TGCGCCAGCAGCTACCTAGACAGGGGGCAGGATGAGCAGTTCTTC. This gives the protein CASSYLDRGQDEQFF. The full variable domain, in which reference TRBV5-1 and TRBJ2-1 provide the parts outside the CDR3, is KAGVTQTPRYLIKTRGQQVTLSCSPISGHRSVSWYQQTPGQGLQFLFEYFSETQRNKGNFPGRFSGRQFSNSRSEMNVSTLELGDSALYLCASSYLDRGQDEQFFGPGTRLTVL.

This chain connects TRBV4-2 to TRBJ2-7, with 9 positions matching TRBD1. The J segment lost 6 bases and the V segment lost 0 bases, leaving 6 bases of the junction unmatched. CDR1 is LGHNA and CDR2 is YNFKEQ in the germline V gene. The CDR3 has 15 residues. Here the CDR3 reads CASSQDLQGASEQYF. The CDR3 nucleotides read TGTGCCAGCAGCCAAGATTTACAGGGGGCCTCCGAGCAGTACTTC.

J is TRBJ2-2 and V is TRBV27; 7 nucleotides match TRBD2. CDR1 is MNHEY, CDR2 SMNVEV, per germline (reference sequence). There are 15 residues in the CDR3. V lost 8 bases and J lost 0; bases outside the gene matches: 6. The CDR3 DNA reads TGTGCCAGCCTACCTGGGGGGGCGAACACCGGGGAGCTGTTTTTT. This codes for CASLPGGANTGELFF.

V gene TRBV19 combines with J gene TRBJ2-1, with 8 positions matching TRBD2. Germline lookup yields CDR1 LNHDA and CDR2 SQIVND (reference sequence). V lost 6 bases to trimming and J lost 4 bases; unmatched junction nucleotides: 5. This CDR3 spans 14 amino acids. CDR3 amino acids: CASSSREGYNEQFF. In nucleotides, the CDR3 is TGTGCCAGTAGCTCCCGGGAGGGTTACAATGAGCAGTTCTTC.

The chain recombines TRBV7-9 with TRBJ1-2; D call uncertain. V was cut by 2 bases and J by 4 bases, with 8 bases left in between. CDR1 and CDR2 (germline): SEHNR, FQNEAQ (reference sequence). The CDR3 covers 13 residues. CDR3 region: CASSLSESYGYTF. The CDR3 nucleotides read TGTGCCAGCAGCTTATCCGAGTCCTATGGCTACACCTTC.

This chain links TRBV9 with TRBJ1-4; D is uncertain. The CDR3 has 15 amino acids. CDR1 is SGDLS, CDR2 YYNGEE, per germline. V was clipped by 0 bases and J by 3 bases, with 9 bases between them. The CDR3 region is CASSVAGIANEKLFF. The CDR3 DNA sequence: TGTGCCAGCAGCGTAGCCGGTATCGCTAATGAAAAACTGTTTTTT.

V and J are TRBV28 and TRBJ2-7; 8 nucleotides align to TRBD1. The V and J ends lost 4 bases and 8 bases, in that order; junction bases with no gene match: 13. Germline CDR1 MDHEN, CDR2 SYDVKM. The length of the CDR3 is 15 residues. This CDR3 reads CASSYGQGYYGQQYV. The DNA of the CDR3 is TGTGCCAGCAGTTACGGACAGGGCTACTATGGGCAGCAGTACGTC.